The T cell receptor (beta chain) described here comes from a study of naive and memory T cell subsets. Four subsets defined by CD45RA and CD27 were sorted after CD3, CD4, CD8 and live/dead staining. This clonotype showed up just a few times. An equimolar mix of two oligonucleotides served as the beta constant-region primer for TRBC1 and TRBC2. Ligation attached a single-stranded oligonucleotide with a 12-nucleotide UMI and the SP2 primer to the cDNA 3' end. TCRdb re-called the UMI-ligation and nested PCR reads with MiXCR, one entry per CDR3 protein. The data show about 85,000 distinct CDR3 sequences, with around 12% seen just once and around 0.99% held by the top ten. The sequencing sample was made of central memory CD4+ T cells from blood. This clonotype was obtained from a human donor in good health.

The CDR3: CAISPDYNQKVTQYF. In DNA, the CDR3 is TGTGCCATCAGCCCGGACTATAACCAGAAAGTGACGCAGTATTTT. The chain links TRBV10-3 to TRBJ2-3, with a possible D match to TRBD2 (6 bases). V lost 6 bases, J lost 9 bases, and 22 bases lay in between. Germline CDR1 reads ENHRY; CDR2 reads SYGVKD. The CDR3 totals 15 residues.